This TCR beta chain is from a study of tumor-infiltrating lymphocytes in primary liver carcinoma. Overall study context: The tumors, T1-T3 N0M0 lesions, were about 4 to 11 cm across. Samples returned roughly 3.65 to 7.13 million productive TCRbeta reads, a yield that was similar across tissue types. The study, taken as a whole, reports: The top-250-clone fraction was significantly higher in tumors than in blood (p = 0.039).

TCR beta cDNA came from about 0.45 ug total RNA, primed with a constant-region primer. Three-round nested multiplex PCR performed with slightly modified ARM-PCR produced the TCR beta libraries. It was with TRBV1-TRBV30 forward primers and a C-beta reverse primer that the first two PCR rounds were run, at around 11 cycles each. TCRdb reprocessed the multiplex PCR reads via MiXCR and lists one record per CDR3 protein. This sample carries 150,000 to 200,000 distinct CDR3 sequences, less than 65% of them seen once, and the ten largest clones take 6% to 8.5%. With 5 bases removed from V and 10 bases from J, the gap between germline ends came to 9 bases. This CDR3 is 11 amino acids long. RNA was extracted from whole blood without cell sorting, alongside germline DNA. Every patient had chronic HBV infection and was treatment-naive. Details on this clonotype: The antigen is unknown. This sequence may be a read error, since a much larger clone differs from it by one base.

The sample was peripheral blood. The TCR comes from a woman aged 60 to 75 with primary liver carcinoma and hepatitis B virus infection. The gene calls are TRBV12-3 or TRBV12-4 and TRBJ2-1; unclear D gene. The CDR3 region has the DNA TGTGCCAGCAGTATGGGTGGCGAGCAGTTCTTC. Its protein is CASSMGGEQFF.